The T cell receptor beta chain described here comes from a study of cytomegalovirus exposure and HLA in healthy donors. Study results and limitations: There were some V segments, including TRBV6-2 and TRBV6-3, excluded as indistinguishable. Earlier analysis yielded a pattern in which most TCR beta V segments were productive about 87% or about 30% of the time.

The length of the CDR3 is 16 residues. Trimming removed 0 bases from V and 4 bases from J; junction bases left unmatched: 5. Germline V gene sequence: CDR1 SGHRS, CDR2 YFSETQ. The study ran its PCR with 60 Vbeta and 13 Jbeta primers. Sequenced by immunoSEQ multiplex PCR; TCRdb stores in-frame clones only, minus some. The sample lists about 99,000 clones, approximately 80% occurring once. To note about this clone: Its antigen is undetermined.

J is TRBJ1-4 and V is TRBV5-1; 8 bases map to TRBD1. The receptor was isolated from a male donor in good health and CMV-seropositive. The material sequenced was PBMCs. CDR3 sequence reads: CASSLAGGQRNEKLFF. The CDR3 nucleotides are TGCGCCAGCAGCTTGGCAGGGGGCCAGCGTAATGAAAAACTGTTTTTT. The whole variable domain, filled in from reference TRBV5-1 and TRBJ1-4, reads KAGVTQTPRYLIKTRGQQVTLSCSPISGHRSVSWYQQTPGQGLQFLFEYFSETQRNKGNFPGRFSGRQFSNSRSEMNVSTLELGDSALYLCASSLAGGQRNEKLFFGSGTQLSVL.